This T cell receptor (beta chain) derives from a study of beta chain features in type 1 diabetes. Study at large: The patients were much like the healthy donors in age, gender and cell yields.

Central memory, naive, regulatory and stem cell-like memory CD4+ cells were sorted by CD45RO/CCR7/CD25/CD127/CD95/CD27. Sorted cells reached over 98% purity in every population. CDR1 is SGHRS, CDR2 YFSETQ, per germline. The germline V and J ends were trimmed by 0 bases and 4 bases, with 7 bases remaining between them. The CDR3 runs 14 residues. Investigators reverse transcribed all isolated RNA, so they sequenced expressed TCRB transcripts. Some clones are missing from TCRdb's copy, which holds only in-frame ones; the method was immunoSEQ multiplex PCR. Of over 300,000 clones listed, less than 9.5% are singletons. This clone was counted between two and nine times.

This chain uses TRBV5-1 with TRBJ2-2; D is ambiguous. The receptor was isolated from a woman under 30 in good health. Source material: central memory CD4+ T cells from blood. CDR3 in DNA: TGCGCCAGCAGCTTGGCCCCGGGCACCGGGGAGCTGTTTTTT. This gives the protein CASSLAPGTGELFF.